These T cell receptor beta chains were read from a single sample in a study of blood T cells in healthy people across ages. TCRdb itself ran the 5' RACE reads through MiXCR, one entry per CDR3 protein. The data contain roughly 2 million distinct CDR3 sequences, around 50% of them singletons. The specimen sequenced was blood. The origin of the receptors is a woman aged 40-49 years in good health. CDR3s leave out the opening cysteine and the closing phenylalanine or tryptophan. Fields, in order: V gene, CDR3 protein.

V gene: TRBV5-5
CDR3 protein: ASSEQVNTEAF

V gene: TRBV15
CDR3 protein: ATSNLRSANSPLH

V gene: TRBV4-3
CDR3 protein: ASSQMTGRFLSPLH

V gene: TRBV5-1
CDR3 protein: ASSLAPGVGQDTQY

V gene: TRBV3-1
CDR3 protein: ASRPRASGANVLT

V gene: TRBV5-6
CDR3 protein: ASSLRSDGGIQY

V gene: TRBV20-1
CDR3 protein: SDTGTNTEAF

V gene: TRBV2
CDR3 protein: ASSEMGYEQY

V gene: TRBV7-2
CDR3 protein: ASSLKGVIGANVLT

V gene: TRBV9
CDR3 protein: ASSVEDIRSSYNSPLH

V gene: TRBV15
CDR3 protein: ATSTRDRGTDTQY

V gene: TRBV5-6
CDR3 protein: ASSTAGGEQF

V gene: TRBV20-1
CDR3 protein: SARWRGLTDTQY

V gene: TRBV5-1
CDR3 protein: ASSRHDREGETQY

V gene: TRBV4-2
CDR3 protein: ASSQSPQGATNEKLF

V gene: TRBV15
CDR3 protein: ATSRASGPGVVSYT

V gene: TRBV28
CDR3 protein: ASRQRGGIDTQY

V gene: TRBV27
CDR3 protein: ASISQPGQGRVHGYT

V gene: TRBV28
CDR3 protein: ASGLGLDEQY

V gene: TRBV7-8
CDR3 protein: TSSLGGNPGANVLT

V gene: TRBV29-1
CDR3 protein: SVRILAGGRTDTQY

V gene: TRBV12-5
CDR3 protein: ASSGQGVDIQY

V gene: TRBV14
CDR3 protein: ASSQGRIFTDTQY

V gene: TRBV12-3/TRBV12-4
CDR3 protein: ASSRVRGDYNEQF

V gene: TRBV20-1
CDR3 protein: SANSGGATDTQY

V gene: TRBV20-1
CDR3 protein: SARRDASTDTQY

V gene: TRBV6-2/TRBV6-3
CDR3 protein: ASRVMDRTYEQY

V gene: TRBV6-6
CDR3 protein: ASRSTGGNGNTIY

V gene: TRBV29-1
CDR3 protein: SAVKLAEQF

V gene: TRBV9
CDR3 protein: ASSAVGVTGGEQF

V gene: TRBV13
CDR3 protein: ASSLGQRGDSGTQY

V gene: TRBV11-2
CDR3 protein: ASSLDSRTEAF

V gene: TRBV6-5
CDR3 protein: ASRRDPKAKNIQY

V gene: TRBV12-3/TRBV12-4
CDR3 protein: ASTGRWFDGYT

V gene: TRBV27
CDR3 protein: ASPQTGTGRTGELF

V gene: TRBV20-1
CDR3 protein: SARSLADTNEQF

V gene: TRBV24-1
CDR3 protein: ATSDTGPGRGNEQF

V gene: TRBV20-1
CDR3 protein: SGQVGEAEETQY

V gene: TRBV24-1
CDR3 protein: ATSEADTQY

V gene: TRBV20-1
CDR3 protein: SARGGDFWNEQY

V gene: TRBV29-1
CDR3 protein: SVVLGSYEQY

V gene: TRBV11-2
CDR3 protein: ASSPLMGGGRYNEQF

V gene: TRBV5-1
CDR3 protein: ASSLGDFNYGYT

V gene: TRBV7-2
CDR3 protein: ASSRGPGQPYGYT

V gene: TRBV27
CDR3 protein: ASSPLGSPGEQF

V gene: TRBV20-1
CDR3 protein: SATLTVTNYGYT

V gene: TRBV5-1
CDR3 protein: ASRPPRGDLYEQY

V gene: TRBV7-2
CDR3 protein: ASSTDRGSNQPQH

V gene: TRBV28
CDR3 protein: ASSPLGASYNSPLH

V gene: TRBV20-1
CDR3 protein: SARDYGSSGGHEQF

V gene: TRBV20-1
CDR3 protein: SARRTGGYERY